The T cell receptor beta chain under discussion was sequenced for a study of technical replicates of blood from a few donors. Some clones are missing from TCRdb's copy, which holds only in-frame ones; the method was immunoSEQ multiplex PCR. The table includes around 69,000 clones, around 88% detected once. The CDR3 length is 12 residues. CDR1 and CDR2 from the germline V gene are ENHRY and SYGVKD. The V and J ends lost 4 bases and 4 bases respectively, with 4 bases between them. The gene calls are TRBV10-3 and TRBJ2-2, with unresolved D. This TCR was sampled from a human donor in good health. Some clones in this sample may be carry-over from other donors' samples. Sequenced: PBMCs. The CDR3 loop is CAISAGTGELFF. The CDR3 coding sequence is TGTGCCATCAGTGCGGGCACCGGGGAGCTGTTTTTT.